This TCR beta chain was recorded in a study of T cell repertoires in cytomegalovirus infection. Germline V gene lookup returns CDR1 SQVTM and CDR2 ANQGSEA. Trimming stripped 3 bases from V and 4 bases from J, with 13 bases between. The length of the CDR3 is 14 residues. TCRdb analysed the reads with MiXCR anew, one entry per CDR3 protein. The sample carries roughly 640,000 distinct CDR3 sequences, about 24% recorded once. The origin of this receptor is a human donor in good health (CMV status not recorded). Some clones in this sample may be carry-over from other donors' samples. What was sequenced was CD8+ T cells from PBMCs. V is TRBV29-1 and J is TRBJ2-1, with a possible D match to TRBD2 (5 bases). This CDR3 reads CSVDTGRRYNEQFF. CDR3 DNA: TGCAGCGTTGACACCGGGCGGAGGTACAATGAGCAGTTCTTC.